The source of this T cell receptor (beta chain) is a study of cytomegalovirus exposure and HLA in healthy donors. In the study overall: An analysis done earlier identified about 100 million unique TCR beta sequences from approximately 200 million T cells. For the 300 to 400 genotyped donors, around 76% fell within the Caucasian-associated ancestry cluster.

13 Jbeta primers and 60 Vbeta primers were used for the PCR. The protocol was immunoSEQ multiplex PCR, while the TCRdb copy is restricted to in-frame clones and leaves out a portion. The sample holds 150,000 to 200,000 clones, 65% to 80% seen once. On this clone itself: Its antigen is not known.

Points from the study as a whole: For TCR beta chains, V- and J-gene trimming was later linked to a missense DCLRE1C variant.

J lost 7 bases, V lost 2 bases, and 11 bases had no gene match. The CDR3 covers 16 residues. Germline V gene data show CDR1 as SGHTA and CDR2 as FQGNSA. The V call is TRBV7-2, the J call TRBJ2-7; 10 bases are shared with TRBD1. This sequence was found in a woman aged 40 to 50 in good health and CMV-seropositive. Input material: PBMCs. The CDR3 coding sequence is TGTGCCAGCAGCTTACAGTCTGGACAGGGGGTGGGGGAGCAGTACTTC. Translation gives CASSLQSGQGVGEQYF.